A selection of T cell receptor beta chains follows, all from one sample in a study of CD8+ T cells in alopecia areata. Sequencing used immunoSEQ multiplex PCR; TCRdb keeps in-frame clones, though not all of them. The data show roughly 220,000 clones, roughly two fifths seen once. The source material was CD4+ T cells sorted from blood, sampled around week 31, from a patient treated with tofacitinib. The receptors come from a human donor with alopecia areata. Each CDR3 is given without its conserved first and last residue. Each record gives: clone size, CDR3 length, J gene, V gene, CDR3 protein. Rows may omit the clone size; those that give it use once, few, many or a size class.

clone size: .
CDR3 length: 9
J gene: TRBJ1-1
V gene: TRBV30
CDR3 protein: AWMTVAEAF

clone size: few
CDR3 length: 13
J gene: TRBJ2-1
V gene: TRBV15
CDR3 protein: ATSRDRGSYNEQF

clone size: .
CDR3 length: 15
J gene: TRBJ1-5
V gene: TRBV5-1
CDR3 protein: ASSLAPGQDGYQPQH

clone size: .
CDR3 length: 13
J gene: TRBJ1-1
V gene: TRBV4-1
CDR3 protein: ASSPLLGENTEAF

clone size: .
CDR3 length: 12
J gene: TRBJ2-7
V gene: TRBV18
CDR3 protein: ASSLQGADYEQY

clone size: .
CDR3 length: 14
J gene: TRBJ2-3
V gene: TRBV6-5
CDR3 protein: ASSYSMSGNTDTQY

clone size: .
CDR3 length: 11
J gene: TRBJ1-1
V gene: TRBV6-5
CDR3 protein: ASRPPLQTEAF

clone size: .
CDR3 length: 12
J gene: TRBJ1-5
V gene: TRBV30
CDR3 protein: AWSVSQSGQPQH

clone size: few
CDR3 length: 12
J gene: TRBJ1-1
V gene: TRBV18
CDR3 protein: ASSPKTWDTEAF

clone size: few
CDR3 length: 12
J gene: TRBJ2-3
V gene: TRBV7-8
CDR3 protein: ASSLAASTDTQY

clone size: many
CDR3 length: 11
J gene: TRBJ1-5
V gene: TRBV6-4
CDR3 protein: ASSPQVNQPQH

clone size: .
CDR3 length: 12
J gene: TRBJ2-1
V gene: TRBV27
CDR3 protein: ASSLGDPGGEQF

clone size: .
CDR3 length: 13
J gene: TRBJ2-1
V gene: TRBV5-1
CDR3 protein: ASSLSGGGRNEQF

clone size: few
CDR3 length: 11
J gene: TRBJ1-1
V gene: TRBV10-3
CDR3 protein: AISEARDTEAF

clone size: few
CDR3 length: 12
J gene: TRBJ2-3
V gene: TRBV6-1
CDR3 protein: ASRKAGDPDTQY

clone size: few
CDR3 length: 12
J gene: TRBJ2-7
V gene: TRBV29-1
CDR3 protein: SVSKGRAPYEQY

clone size: .
CDR3 length: 15
J gene: TRBJ1-5
V gene: TRBV30
CDR3 protein: AWSVKQEGYSNQPQH

clone size: few
CDR3 length: 14
J gene: TRBJ2-2
V gene: TRBV7-3
CDR3 protein: ASSKSSGGNTGELF

clone size: .
CDR3 length: 12
J gene: TRBJ1-3
V gene: TRBV2
CDR3 protein: ASKAAYSGNTIY

clone size: .
CDR3 length: 11
J gene: TRBJ2-7
V gene: TRBV6-5
CDR3 protein: AIRGVNSYEQY

clone size: .
CDR3 length: 11
J gene: TRBJ2-7
V gene: TRBV7-9
CDR3 protein: ASSLVNSVEQY

clone size: few
CDR3 length: 14
J gene: TRBJ2-1
V gene: TRBV14
CDR3 protein: ASSLQTSRTGGEQF

clone size: once
CDR3 length: 16
J gene: TRBJ1-2
V gene: TRBV15
CDR3 protein: ATSSDDVKRAGAYGYT

clone size: .
CDR3 length: 11
J gene: TRBJ2-3
V gene: TRBV10-3
CDR3 protein: AISSGGANTQY

clone size: few
CDR3 length: 12
J gene: TRBJ2-3
V gene: TRBV6-5
CDR3 protein: ASSYSRQGWTQY

clone size: .
CDR3 length: 13
J gene: TRBJ1-1
V gene: TRBV7-9
CDR3 protein: ASSLGQGAWAEAF

clone size: .
CDR3 length: 12
J gene: TRBJ2-7
V gene: TRBV18
CDR3 protein: ASSPTTGSYEQY

clone size: .
CDR3 length: 11
J gene: TRBJ1-5
V gene: TRBV7-6
CDR3 protein: ASSWDIDQPQH

clone size: .
CDR3 length: 10
J gene: TRBJ1-1
V gene: TRBV30
CDR3 protein: TWRMGQRVAF